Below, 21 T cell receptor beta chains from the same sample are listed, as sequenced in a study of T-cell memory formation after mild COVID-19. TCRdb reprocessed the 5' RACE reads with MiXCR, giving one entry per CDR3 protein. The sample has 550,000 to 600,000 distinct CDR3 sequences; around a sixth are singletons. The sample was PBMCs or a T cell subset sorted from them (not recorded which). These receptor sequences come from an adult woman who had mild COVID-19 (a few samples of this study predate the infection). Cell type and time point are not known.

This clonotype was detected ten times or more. The CDR3 region has the DNA TGTGCCATCAGTGACTCGATCGCGGGAGGGTCCTACGAGCAGTACTTC. Residues: CAISDSIAGGSYEQYF. The rearrangement joins TRBV10-3 to TRBJ2-7; 9 bases are shared with TRBD2. V dropped 3 bases and J dropped 1; count of bases not matched to a gene: 7. This CDR3 has 16 residues. Germline values: CDR1 ENHRY, CDR2 SYGVKD.

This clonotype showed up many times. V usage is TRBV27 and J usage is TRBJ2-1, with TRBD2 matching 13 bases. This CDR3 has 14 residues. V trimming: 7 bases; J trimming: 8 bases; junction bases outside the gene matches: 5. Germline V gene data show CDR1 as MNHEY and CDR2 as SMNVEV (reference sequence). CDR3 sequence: CASKTSGRADEQFF. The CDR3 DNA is TGTGCCAGCAAAACTAGCGGGAGGGCCGATGAGCAGTTCTTC.

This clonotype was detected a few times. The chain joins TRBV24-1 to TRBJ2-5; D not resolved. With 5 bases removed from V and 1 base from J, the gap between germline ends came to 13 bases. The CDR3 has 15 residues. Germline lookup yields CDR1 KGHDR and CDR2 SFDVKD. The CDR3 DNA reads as TGTGCCACCAGTGTTTGGATAAGGGCCCAAGAGACCCAGTACTTC. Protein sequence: CATSVWIRAQETQYF.

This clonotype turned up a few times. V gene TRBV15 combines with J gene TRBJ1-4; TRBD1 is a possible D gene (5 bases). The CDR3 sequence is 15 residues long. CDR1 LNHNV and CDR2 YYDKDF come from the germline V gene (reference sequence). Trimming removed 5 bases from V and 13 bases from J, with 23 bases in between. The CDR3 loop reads CATSPTGDGPFRLFF. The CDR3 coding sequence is TGTGCCACCAGCCCCACGGGGGACGGGCCGTTTCGACTGTTTTTT.

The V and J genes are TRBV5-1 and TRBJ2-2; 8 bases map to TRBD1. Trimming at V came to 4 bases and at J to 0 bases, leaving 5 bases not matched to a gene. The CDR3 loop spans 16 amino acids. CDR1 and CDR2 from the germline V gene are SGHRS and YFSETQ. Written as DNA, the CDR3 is TGCGCCAGCAGCCATCAGGGACAGGCGAACACCGGGGAGCTGTTTTTT. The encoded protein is CASSHQGQANTGELFF.

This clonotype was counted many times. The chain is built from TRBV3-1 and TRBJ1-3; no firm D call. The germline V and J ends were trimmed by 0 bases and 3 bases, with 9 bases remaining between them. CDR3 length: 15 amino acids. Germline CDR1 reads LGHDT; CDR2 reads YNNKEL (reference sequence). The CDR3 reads CASSQDRGVGNTIYF. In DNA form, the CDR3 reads TGTGCCAGCAGCCAAGATCGCGGTGTTGGAAACACCATATATTTT.

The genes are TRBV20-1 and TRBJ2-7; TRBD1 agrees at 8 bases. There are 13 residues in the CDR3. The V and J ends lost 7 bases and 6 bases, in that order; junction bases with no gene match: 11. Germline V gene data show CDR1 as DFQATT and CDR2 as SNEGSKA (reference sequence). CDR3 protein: CSVPRTGMSEQYF. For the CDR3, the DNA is TGCAGTGTCCCCCGGACAGGGATGTCCGAGCAGTACTTC.

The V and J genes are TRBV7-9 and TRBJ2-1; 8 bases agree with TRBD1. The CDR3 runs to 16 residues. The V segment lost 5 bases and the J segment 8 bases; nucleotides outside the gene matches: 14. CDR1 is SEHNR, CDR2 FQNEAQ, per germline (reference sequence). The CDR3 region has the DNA TGTGCCAGCAGCCATTTTCAGGGGGCGAAAATATATGAGCAGTTCTTC. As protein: CASSHFQGAKIYEQFF. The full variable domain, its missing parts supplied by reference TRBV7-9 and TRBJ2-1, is DTGVSQNPRHKITKRGQNVTFRCDPISEHNRLYWYRQTLGQGPEFLTYFQNEAQLEKSRLLSDRFSAERPKGSFSTLEIQRTEQGDSAMYLCASSHFQGAKIYEQFFGPGTRLTVL.

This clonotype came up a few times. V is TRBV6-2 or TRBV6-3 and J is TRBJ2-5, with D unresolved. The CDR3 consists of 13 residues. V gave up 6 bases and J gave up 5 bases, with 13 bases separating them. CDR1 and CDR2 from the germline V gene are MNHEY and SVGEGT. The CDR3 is CASSYRLRETQYF. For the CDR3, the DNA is TGTGCCAGCAGCTACCGCCTCCGGGAGACCCAGTACTTC.

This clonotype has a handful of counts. CDR3 amino acids: CASSIRGLNTEAFF. CDR3 DNA: TGTGCCAGTAGTATTCGGGGCCTCAACACTGAAGCTTTCTTT. This sequence joins TRBV19 and TRBJ1-1; the D gene is possibly TRBD1 (5 bases). CDR1 is LNHDA and CDR2 is SQIVND in the germline V gene (reference sequence). This CDR3 is built from 14 residues. V was pared by 3 bases and J by 2 bases, with 10 bases between.

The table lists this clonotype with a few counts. The CDR3 nucleotides read TGTGCCATCAGTGAAGGGACAGTCAACACAGATACGCAGTATTTT. Protein sequence: CAISEGTVNTDTQYF. V is TRBV10-3 and J is TRBJ2-3; 7 nucleotides align to TRBD1. V dropped 3 bases and J dropped 2; count of bases not matched to a gene: 5. Per germline, CDR1 ENHRY and CDR2 SYGVKD. The CDR3 runs to 15 residues.

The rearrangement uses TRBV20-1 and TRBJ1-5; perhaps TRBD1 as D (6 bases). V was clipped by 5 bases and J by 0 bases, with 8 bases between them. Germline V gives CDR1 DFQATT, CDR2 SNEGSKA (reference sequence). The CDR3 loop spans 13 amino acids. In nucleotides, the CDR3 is TGCAGTGCTCACAGGGATAGCAATCAGCCCCAGCATTTT. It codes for CSAHRDSNQPQHF.

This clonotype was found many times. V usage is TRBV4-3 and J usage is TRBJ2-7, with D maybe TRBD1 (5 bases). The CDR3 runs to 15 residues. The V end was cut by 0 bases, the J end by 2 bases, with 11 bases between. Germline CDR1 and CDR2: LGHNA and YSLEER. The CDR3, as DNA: TGCGCCAGCAGCCAAGAGTACTCAGGGACCTACGAGCAGTACTTC. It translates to CASSQEYSGTYEQYF.

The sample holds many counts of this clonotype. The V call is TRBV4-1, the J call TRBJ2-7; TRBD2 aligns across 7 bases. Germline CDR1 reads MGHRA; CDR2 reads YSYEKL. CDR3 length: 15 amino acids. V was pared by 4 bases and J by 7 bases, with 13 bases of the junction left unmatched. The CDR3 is CASSLSAGTGREQYF. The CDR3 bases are TGCGCCAGCAGCCTCTCAGCGGGGACCGGTAGGGAGCAGTACTTC.

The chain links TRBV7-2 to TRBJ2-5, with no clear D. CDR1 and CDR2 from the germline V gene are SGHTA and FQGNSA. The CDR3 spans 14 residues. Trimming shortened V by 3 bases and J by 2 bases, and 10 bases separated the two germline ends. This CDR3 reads CASSFYGPQETQYF. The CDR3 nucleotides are TGTGCCAGCAGCTTTTATGGGCCACAAGAGACCCAGTACTTC.

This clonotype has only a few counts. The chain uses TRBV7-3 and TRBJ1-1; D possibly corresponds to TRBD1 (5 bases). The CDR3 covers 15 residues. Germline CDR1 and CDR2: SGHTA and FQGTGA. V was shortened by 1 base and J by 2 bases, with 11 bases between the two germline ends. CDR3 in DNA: TGTGCCAGCAGCTTAAACCGGGGCGGAAACACTGAAGCTTTCTTT. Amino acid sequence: CASSLNRGGNTEAFF.

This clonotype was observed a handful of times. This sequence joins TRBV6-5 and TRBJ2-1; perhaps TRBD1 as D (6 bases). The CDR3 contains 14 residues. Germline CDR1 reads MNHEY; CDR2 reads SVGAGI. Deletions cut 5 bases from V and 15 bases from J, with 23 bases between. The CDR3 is CASSRPQVGAPRFF. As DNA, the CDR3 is TGTGCCAGCAGTCGACCGCAGGTGGGGGCGCCTAGGTTCTTC.

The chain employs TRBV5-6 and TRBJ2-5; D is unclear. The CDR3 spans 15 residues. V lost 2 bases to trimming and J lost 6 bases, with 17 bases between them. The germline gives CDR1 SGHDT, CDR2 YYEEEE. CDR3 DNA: TGTGCCAGCAGCTTATGGGCAGAGACGGCGCAGACCCAGTACTTC. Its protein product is CASSLWAETAQTQYF.

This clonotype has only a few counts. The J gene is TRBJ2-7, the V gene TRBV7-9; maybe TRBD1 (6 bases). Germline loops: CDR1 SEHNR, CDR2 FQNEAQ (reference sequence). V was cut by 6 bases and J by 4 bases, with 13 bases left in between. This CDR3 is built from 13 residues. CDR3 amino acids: CASSLQGKYEQYF. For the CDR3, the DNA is TGTGCCAGCAGTTTACAGGGCAAGTACGAGCAGTACTTC.

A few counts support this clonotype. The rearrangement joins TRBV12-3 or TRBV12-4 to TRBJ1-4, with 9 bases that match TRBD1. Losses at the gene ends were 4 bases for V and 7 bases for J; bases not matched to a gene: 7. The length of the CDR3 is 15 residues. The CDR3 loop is CASSSRTGESEKLFF. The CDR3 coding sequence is TGTGCCAGCAGTTCTCGGACAGGGGAAAGTGAAAAACTGTTTTTT.

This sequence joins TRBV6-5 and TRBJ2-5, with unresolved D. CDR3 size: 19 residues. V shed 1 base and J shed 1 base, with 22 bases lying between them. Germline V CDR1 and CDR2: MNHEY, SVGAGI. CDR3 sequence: CASSYCLRFRLEFQETQYF. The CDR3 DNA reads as TGTGCCAGCAGTTACTGTCTGCGGTTCCGATTGGAGTTCCAAGAGACCCAGTACTTC.